The table lists the clone carrying this T cell receptor beta chain with a few counts. The antigen remains unidentified. This sample stems from a study of T cell repertoires in cytomegalovirus infection. Study-level information: Carrying CMV and the relevant HLA type showed in public TCR beta signatures.

The CDR3 sequence is 15 residues long. Germline V CDR1 and CDR2: MNHEY, SMNVEV (reference sequence). V was shortened by 0 bases and J by 9 bases, with 17 bases between the two germline ends. TCRdb analysed the reads with MiXCR anew, one entry per CDR3 protein. This sample has 830,000 or so distinct CDR3 sequences, with roughly 33% found just once. General study points: CMV-specific TCR beta clonotypes restricted by HLA-C dominated the ex vivo response.

The chain links TRBV27 to TRBJ1-1; D not certain. The receptor was isolated from a human donor in good health (CMV status not recorded). Some clones in this sample may be carry-over from other donors' samples. Sequencing was performed on cultured CD8+ T cells from PBMCs, taken from culture after CMV antigen stimulation. CDR3 coding DNA: TGTGCCAGCAGTTTATCTATAGGAGTGGATTACAAAGCTTTCTTT. Encoded protein: CASSLSIGVDYKAFF.